A selection of T cell receptor beta chains follows, all from one sample in a study of Graves' ophthalmopathy and Graves' hyperthyroidism. Using its own MiXCR run on the multiplex PCR reads, TCRdb lists one record per CDR3 protein. The sample lists 900,000 to 1,200,000 distinct CDR3 sequences; less than 45% were seen once. Material: peripheral blood or thyroid tissue (not recorded which). These receptors were taken from an adult man with Graves' hyperthyroidism. Both conserved end residues are part of each CDR3. A D gene is named only where the DNA matches it firmly. Rows may omit the clone size; those that give it use once, few, many or a size class.

V gene: TRBV10-3
clone size: NA
D gene: TRBD1
J gene: TRBJ2-7
CDR3 DNA: TGTGCCAGCAGTTACCCGATGGGACAGGGCCGTGCCGAGCAGTACTTC
CDR3 protein: CASSYPMGQGRAEQYF

V gene: TRBV6-5
clone size: NA
D gene: NA
J gene: TRBJ1-6
CDR3 DNA: TGTGCCAGCAGACGGGACGCAGATAATTCACCCCTCCACTTT
CDR3 protein: CASRRDADNSPLHF

V gene: TRBV25-1
clone size: NA
D gene: TRBD1
J gene: TRBJ2-7
CDR3 DNA: TGTGCCAGCAGGGACAGGGCGATGTTCTACGAGCAGTACTTC
CDR3 protein: CASRDRAMFYEQYF

V gene: TRBV9
clone size: many
D gene: NA
J gene: TRBJ2-5
CDR3 DNA: TGTGCCAGCAGCCCGCAACAGCAACAAGAGACCCAGTACTTC
CDR3 protein: CASSPQQQQETQYF

V gene: TRBV10-2
clone size: many
D gene: NA
J gene: TRBJ2-5
CDR3 DNA: TGCGCCAGCAGTGATGGGTCCGGTAGTTTTGTGGAGACCCAGTACTTC
CDR3 protein: CASSDGSGSFVETQYF

V gene: TRBV7-2
clone size: many
D gene: TRBD1
J gene: TRBJ1-2
CDR3 DNA: TGTGCCAGCAGCTCACAACCGACGACAGGGTCCAATGGCTACACCTTC
CDR3 protein: CASSSQPTTGSNGYTF

V gene: TRBV29-1
clone size: once
D gene: NA
J gene: TRBJ2-2
CDR3 DNA: TGCAGCGTTGTGACACCTAACACCGGGGAGCTGTTTTTT
CDR3 protein: CSVVTPNTGELFF

V gene: TRBV10-3
clone size: NA
D gene: NA
J gene: TRBJ1-1
CDR3 DNA: TGTGCCACCAGGAACAGACAGAACACTGAAGCTTTCTTT
CDR3 protein: CATRNRQNTEAFF

V gene: TRBV7-9
clone size: NA
D gene: TRBD1
J gene: TRBJ1-4
CDR3 DNA: TGTGCCAGCGGATCGGGACAGCACAATGAAAAACTGTTTTTT
CDR3 protein: CASGSGQHNEKLFF

V gene: TRBV24-1
clone size: NA
D gene: NA
J gene: TRBJ2-1
CDR3 DNA: TGTGCCACCAGTGATTTAAGGGCATACAATGAGCAGTTCTTC
CDR3 protein: CATSDLRAYNEQFF

V gene: TRBV24-1
clone size: few
D gene: NA
J gene: TRBJ2-3
CDR3 DNA: TGTGCCACCAGTGATTCCGGGGGAAAGGGGTATTTT
CDR3 protein: CATSDSGGKGYF

V gene: TRBV19
clone size: many
D gene: NA
J gene: TRBJ1-5
CDR3 DNA: TGTGCCAGTAGTCGACCCCTGACAGTATATAGCAATCAGCCCCAGCATTTT
CDR3 protein: CASSRPLTVYSNQPQHF

V gene: TRBV29-1
clone size: once
D gene: NA
J gene: TRBJ2-7
CDR3 DNA: TGCAGCGTTGGGGGAGGGGACACCGGGGAGCTGTACTTC
CDR3 protein: CSVGGGDTGELYF

V gene: TRBV20-1
clone size: once
D gene: NA
J gene: TRBJ2-6
CDR3 DNA: TGCAGTGCTCCGAAGGGTGTTTCTGGGGCCAACGTCCTGACTTTC
CDR3 protein: CSAPKGVSGANVLTF

V gene: TRBV19
clone size: many
D gene: NA
J gene: TRBJ2-5
CDR3 DNA: TGTGCCAGTAGTATGTTGGAGGGGGAGACCCAGTACTTC
CDR3 protein: CASSMLEGETQYF

V gene: TRBV19
clone size: few
D gene: NA
J gene: TRBJ1-6
CDR3 DNA: TGTGCCTGGACCATAGGGGGAAATTCACCCCTCCACTTT
CDR3 protein: CAWTIGGNSPLHF

V gene: TRBV7-2
clone size: NA
D gene: TRBD1
J gene: TRBJ2-5
CDR3 DNA: TGTGCCAGCAGCTTCCATCCCGGGACAGAGACTCAAGAGACCCAGTACTTC
CDR3 protein: CASSFHPGTETQETQYF

V gene: TRBV12-3/TRBV12-4
clone size: many
D gene: NA
J gene: TRBJ1-4
CDR3 DNA: TGTGCCAGCAGTTTTCGGACCGGGCGGGGTGAAAAACTGTTTTTT
CDR3 protein: CASSFRTGRGEKLFF

V gene: TRBV7-9
clone size: NA
D gene: NA
J gene: TRBJ2-5
CDR3 DNA: TGTGCCAGCAGCTTATCATTCGGTCCCCAAGAGACCCAGTACTTC
CDR3 protein: CASSLSFGPQETQYF

V gene: TRBV5-1
clone size: many
D gene: NA
J gene: TRBJ1-6
CDR3 DNA: TGCGCCAGCAGCTTTGAGGGGCAGTCACCCCTCCACTTT
CDR3 protein: CASSFEGQSPLHF

V gene: TRBV20-1
clone size: many
D gene: NA
J gene: TRBJ1-6
CDR3 DNA: TGCAGTGCTAGAGATTTCTTGGGATCACCCCTCCACTTT
CDR3 protein: CSARDFLGSPLHF

V gene: TRBV7-9
clone size: NA
D gene: NA
J gene: TRBJ1-2
CDR3 DNA: TGTGCCGGCTGGGGACTGGCTAACTATGGCTACACCTTC
CDR3 protein: CAGWGLANYGYTF

V gene: TRBV7-7
clone size: many
D gene: NA
J gene: TRBJ2-5
CDR3 DNA: TGTGCCAGCAGCTTAGGTCAGGGAGGCGGCCAAGAGACCCAGTACTTC
CDR3 protein: CASSLGQGGGQETQYF

V gene: TRBV3-2
clone size: few
D gene: NA
J gene: TRBJ2-2
CDR3 DNA: TGTGCCAGCAGCCAAGATGGGACGTATTGGGCCGGGGAGCTGTTTTTT
CDR3 protein: CASSQDGTYWAGELFF

V gene: TRBV20-1
clone size: many
D gene: NA
J gene: TRBJ2-7
CDR3 DNA: TGCAGTGCTAGGGCCCAGGGCGGTATTTTCTACGAGCAGTACTTC
CDR3 protein: CSARAQGGIFYEQYF

V gene: TRBV10-3
clone size: many
D gene: NA
J gene: TRBJ1-2
CDR3 DNA: TGTGCCATCAGTGGAACTCACCCCAAATACTATGGCTACACCTTC
CDR3 protein: CAISGTHPKYYGYTF

V gene: TRBV5-8
clone size: many
D gene: NA
J gene: TRBJ1-2
CDR3 DNA: TGTGCCAGCAGCTTGGTCAGGACGCACGGCTACACCTTC
CDR3 protein: CASSLVRTHGYTF

V gene: TRBV7-3
clone size: NA
D gene: NA
J gene: TRBJ2-2
CDR3 DNA: TGTGCCAGCGAAGGGGCTAACACCGGGGAGCTGTTTTTT
CDR3 protein: CASEGANTGELFF

V gene: TRBV7-2
clone size: many
D gene: NA
J gene: TRBJ1-1
CDR3 DNA: TGTGCCAGCAGCAGAGGGGCAGGGAACACTGAAGCTTTCTTT
CDR3 protein: CASSRGAGNTEAFF